This entry features one TCR beta chain sequence. Its target is not known. Each CDR3 protein is one row after TCRdb ran MiXCR on the 5' RACE reads. The table includes 1.5 million to 2 million distinct CDR3 sequences, about 32% detected once. Trimming removed 6 bases at V and 5 bases at J, with 14 bases between. CDR1 and CDR2 from the germline V gene are DFQATT and SNEGSKA (reference sequence). The CDR3 length is 12 residues. This sample is part of a study of identical twins. Study conclusions and caveats: Models underpredicted monozygotic twin sharing of out-of-frame TCR alpha. Alpha sequences that were out-of-frame and twin-shared showed an excess of low generation probability.

Sequencing was performed on cord blood. The rearrangement joins TRBV20-1 to TRBJ2-7; perhaps TRBD2 as D (5 bases). The TCR sequence derives from a newborn girl in good health. CDR3: CSAQTRAHEQYF. The CDR3 DNA sequence: TGCAGTGCGCAAACTAGGGCTCACGAGCAGTACTTC.